The 7 T cell receptor beta chains below come from one sample, sequenced in a study of blood T cells in healthy people across ages. Alongside a J-beta primer mix, a sample-barcoded 5' primer served in a second PCR lasting about 7 to 11 cycles. TCRdb reprocessed the 5' RACE reads with MiXCR, giving one entry per CDR3 protein. The data show approximately 800,000 distinct CDR3 sequences, with roughly 40% seen just once and around 13% held by the top ten. The specimen was blood. These receptors originate from a man aged 18 to 29 in good health.

This clonotype appeared a few times. The CDR3 DNA reads as TGTGCCAGTAGTATTGTCTTAACTAGCACAGATACGCAGTATTTT. Translating it yields CASSIVLTSTDTQYF. V and J are TRBV19 and TRBJ2-3; D is undetermined. This CDR3 is 15 amino acids long. V was shortened by 3 bases and J by 0 bases, with 10 bases between the two germline ends. In germline, CDR1 is LNHDA, CDR2 SQIVND (reference sequence).

This clonotype showed up just a few times. This rearrangement joins TRBV7-9 to TRBJ2-3; 7 bases match TRBD1. Per germline, CDR1 SEHNR and CDR2 FQNEAQ (reference sequence). The CDR3 length is 17 residues. J was trimmed by 0 bases and V by 3 bases; bases with no gene match: 9. CDR3 protein: CASSFRGGPLSTDTQYF. CDR3 sequence (DNA): TGTGCCAGCAGCTTTAGAGGGGGCCCCCTAAGCACAGATACGCAGTATTTT.

J is TRBJ2-3 and V is TRBV12-3 or TRBV12-4; TRBD1 is a possible D gene (6 bases). The CDR3 loop spans 15 amino acids. Deletions cut 6 bases from V and 1 base from J, with 14 bases between. The CDR3 nucleotides read TGTGCCAGCAGCGGGACAAGAGTCCGCACAGATACGCAGTATTTT. This codes for CASSGTRVRTDTQYF.

This clonotype appeared a few times. The CDR3 DNA reads TGTGCCAGCAGCGGGGACGGCTATAATTCACCCCTCCACTTT. Translated, it gives CASSGDGYNSPLHF. The chain combines TRBV7-2 with TRBJ1-6, with D tentatively TRBD1 (5 bases). Germline V lookup: CDR1 SGHTA, CDR2 FQGNSA. The CDR3 runs to 14 residues. Deletions cut 5 bases from V and 3 bases from J, with 8 bases between.

V usage is TRBV10-3 and J usage is TRBJ2-1; the D gene is possibly TRBD2 (5 bases). Germline V gives CDR1 ENHRY, CDR2 SYGVKD. Between the trimmed V and J ends, which lost 5 bases and 10 bases, there was a span of 9 bases. The length of the CDR3 is 11 residues. CDR3 in amino acids: CAISSGYEQFF. As DNA, the CDR3 is TGTGCCATCAGTAGCGGATACGAGCAGTTCTTC.

This clonotype came up a few times. The chain recombines TRBV12-3 or TRBV12-4 with TRBJ2-5; a possible D gene is TRBD1 (6 bases). Trimming took off 4 bases at V and 5 bases at J, with 14 bases between the two ends. The length of the CDR3 is 14 residues. CDR3 DNA sequence: TGTGCCAGCAGTTGGAACAGGGTGGGGGAGACCCAGTACTTC. It encodes CASSWNRVGETQYF.

This sequence joins TRBV20-1 and TRBJ2-7, with a weak D call TRBD2 (5 bases). Germline loops: CDR1 DFQATT, CDR2 SNEGSKA (reference sequence). The V and J ends lost 2 bases and 3 bases respectively, with 14 bases between them. The CDR3 extends over 14 amino acids. The CDR3 coding sequence is TGCAGTGCTAGAAGGGCAGCGGTACGCTACGAGCAGTACTTC. It translates to CSARRAAVRYEQYF.